This T cell receptor (beta chain) emerged from a study of shared clonotypes between healthy human individuals. General observations from the study: Unshared clonotypes carried lower generation probabilities than those common to all four donors. Relative to memory subsets, naive subsets generally showed larger estimated richness.

Under the authors' procedure: Filtering differed, since immunoSEQ gave only junction sequences and no quality scores. Clones were read by immunoSEQ multiplex PCR, and TCRdb kept only the in-frame ones, dropping some. That table gives V, J and clone size, and the DNA gave D and trimming. Counted here are hundreds of thousands of clones, roughly 73% occurring once; the ten biggest clones make up roughly 1.9%. Comments on this clone: Its cognate antigen is unknown. Other DNA sequences of this sample code for an identical CDR3.

The CDR3 covers 15 residues. Germline V gives CDR1 LNHDA, CDR2 SQIVND (reference sequence). The V end lost 2 bases, the J end lost 0 bases, and 11 bases lay between the germline ends. V gene TRBV19 combines with J gene TRBJ2-7; D not certain. The sample taken for sequencing was memory CD4+ T cells sorted from blood. This sample's subset: CD45RA-negative fraction. This clonotype originated in a woman in her 30s in good health. This CDR3 reads CASSIPGASSYEQYF. The CDR3 DNA is TGTGCCAGTAGTATACCAGGAGCGAGCTCCTACGAGCAGTACTTC.